What follows are 10 T cell receptor beta chains derived from one specimen sequenced in a study of CD8+CD57+ T cells in acquired aplastic anemia. Sequencing involved patients with CD8+CD57+ cell expansion previously shown by flow cytometry. Genomic DNA acted as the template from which TCR beta VDJ combination and CDR3 sequence profiling were carried out. Each CDR3 protein is one row after TCRdb ran MiXCR on the reads. The sample carries about 120,000 distinct CDR3 sequences, 50% to 70% recorded once. Sample: sorted CD4+, CD8+, or CD8+CD57+ T cells (not recorded which) from PBMCs. The source of these receptors is a human donor with aplastic anemia.

This chain uses TRBV27 with TRBJ1-6, with D perhaps matching TRBD1 (5 bases). This CDR3 spans 15 amino acids. V was trimmed by 3 bases and J by 10 bases, leaving 16 bases between them. Germline lookup yields CDR1 MNHEY and CDR2 SMNVEV (reference sequence). The CDR3 DNA reads as TGTGCCAGCAGTTTTGGGGACGCCGGGGTCTCACCCCTCCACTTT. Its translation: CASSFGDAGVSPLHF.

This chain connects TRBV11-2 to TRBJ2-1; TRBD2 aligns across 12 bases. Germline loops: CDR1 SGHAT, CDR2 FQNNGV. The CDR3 sequence is 17 residues long. V shed 2 bases, J shed 6 bases, and the junction held 8 bases outside the gene matches. CDR3 loop: CASSLLAGGRSINEQFF. The CDR3 DNA sequence: TGTGCCAGCAGCTTACTAGCGGGGGGGCGATCTATCAATGAGCAGTTCTTC.

The chain joins TRBV7-3 to TRBJ2-6; D remains ambiguous. V lost 9 bases and J 1 base, leaving 4 bases between the germline ends. In germline, CDR1 is SGHTA, CDR2 FQGTGA. The CDR3 is made up of 12 amino acids. CDR3 bases: TGTGCCAGTGGATCTGGGGCCAACGTCCTGACTTTC. Protein product: CASGSGANVLTF.

Comment on this clonotype: One junction end does not reproduce the germline sequence, and a read error may be involved. V usage is TRBV7-2 and J usage is TRBJ2-5, with D possibly matching TRBD2 (6 bases). CDR1 is SGHTA and CDR2 is FQGNSA in the germline V gene. CDR3 length: 16 residues. CDR3 DNA sequence: TGTGCCAGCGGCTTAAGGGCAGCTCGACGGGGGGAGACCCAGTACTTC. Translation: CASGLRAARRGETQYF.

This chain uses TRBV27 with TRBJ1-1; the D gene is possibly TRBD1 (5 bases). Looked up from germline, CDR1 is MNHEY and CDR2 is SMNVEV (reference sequence). This CDR3 spans 13 amino acids. The germline V and J ends were trimmed by 6 bases and 11 bases, with 19 bases remaining between them. CDR3: CASRGRDRGWAFF. The CDR3 bases are TGTGCCAGCAGGGGCAGGGACCGAGGATGGGCTTTCTTT.

This clonotype rates as medium-sized. V usage is TRBV15 and J usage is TRBJ2-5; D is possibly TRBD2 (5 bases). Germline loops: CDR1 LNHNV, CDR2 YYDKDF (reference sequence). V gave up 4 bases and J gave up 2 bases, with 8 bases separating them. There are 13 residues in the CDR3. The CDR3, as DNA: TGTGCCACCAGCACAGGACTGCAAGAGACCCAGTACTTC. This codes for CATSTGLQETQYF.

This clonotype has at least ten counts. The genes are TRBV14 and TRBJ2-3; no clear D. The germline gives CDR1 SGHDN, CDR2 FVKESK. The ends were cut back, 1 base at V and 1 base at J, with 18 bases in the middle. CDR3 length: 18 residues. CDR3 coding DNA: TGTGCCAGCAGCCAAGCCATGTCTACAGACTGGGGCACAGATACGCAGTATTTT. Its protein is CASSQAMSTDWGTDTQYF.

The gene calls are TRBV20-1 and TRBJ1-2; weak D call: TRBD1 (6 bases). The CDR3 totals 13 residues. Germline V gene sequence: CDR1 DFQATT, CDR2 SNEGSKA (reference sequence). V was shortened by 5 bases and J by 4 bases, with 14 bases between the two germline ends. The CDR3 coding sequence is TGCAGTGCTCTTCGTACAGGGACCTATGGCTACACCTTC. Its translation is CSALRTGTYGYTF.

As for this clonotype: The CDR3 does not end in the conserved phenylalanine or tryptophan, so this is likely a read error. The chain carries TRBV24-1 and TRBJ2-7; no clear D. Trimming stripped 3 bases from V and 4 bases from J, with 12 bases between. The CDR3 consists of 14 residues. Germline assignment: CDR1 KGHDR and CDR2 SFDVKD. The CDR3 sequence is CATSDLTSEYEQYL. CDR3 bases: TGTGCCACCAGTGATCTAACGAGCGAGTACGAGCAGTACCTC.

As to this clonotype: Since a much larger clone is just one base distant, this may be a read error. The CDR3 does not close with the conserved phenylalanine or tryptophan, likely indicating a read error. Because the CDR3's place on the DNA is in doubt, the DNA is left out and the CDR3 is given as listed by TCRdb. The genes are TRBV5-2 and TRBJ2-5; the table's D gene call, TRBD2, was not cross checked with the DNA. TRBV5-2 is labeled a pseudogene. The CDR3 has 15 amino acids, counting both end residues. This CDR3 reads CASSPLAGGSETQYL.